What follows are 23 T cell receptor beta chains derived from one specimen sequenced in a study of OX40 agonist ivuxolimab in advanced cancers. Library preparation employed the immunoSEQ multiplex PCR assay. TCRdb limited this immuneACCESS table to in-frame rearrangements with V and J called. A share of clones is missing; checked studies link under half to unresolved V genes, and the rest is unexplained. Present in this sample are roughly 59,000 clones, about 92% of which were seen just once. The ten largest clones capture under 15% of the sample. Sequenced here: CD4+ or CD8+ T cells sorted from blood, sampled in a trial of the OX40 agonist ivuxolimab. These receptors were collected from an adult with an advanced solid tumor such as melanoma, head and neck, liver or kidney cancer.

This sequence joins TRBV11-2 and TRBJ1-1; no firm D call. This CDR3 contains 12 residues. The germline gives CDR1 SGHAT, CDR2 FQNNGV. V was cut by 5 bases and J by 5 bases, with 9 bases left in between. CDR3 residues: CASSATGTEAFF. In DNA, the CDR3 is TGTGCCAGCAGCGCGACGGGGACTGAAGCTTTCTTT.

The genes are TRBV9 and TRBJ2-1; 7 nucleotides match TRBD2. With V trimmed by 4 bases and J by 3 bases, 4 bases remained unmatched. There are 14 residues in the CDR3. The germline gives CDR1 SGDLS, CDR2 YYNGEE. The CDR3 DNA reads as TGTGCCAGCAGCACTTGGACTAGCTACAATGAGCAGTTCTTC. Protein product: CASSTWTSYNEQFF.

This CDR3 is CASSYSSYEQYF. CDR3 sequence (DNA): TGTGCCAGCAGCTACTCCTCCTACGAGCAGTACTTC. The chain links TRBV14 to TRBJ2-7; D not resolved. The CDR3 sequence is 12 residues long. CDR1 and CDR2 from the germline V gene are SGHDN and FVKESK. V dropped 5 bases and J dropped 0 bases, with 5 bases sitting between them.

The chain links TRBV11-2 to TRBJ1-1; no firm D call. The CDR3 has 13 residues. Trimming removed 7 bases from V and 5 bases from J, with 14 bases in between. Germline lookup yields CDR1 SGHAT and CDR2 FQNNGV. The CDR3 loop is CASTAYARTEAFF. CDR3 sequence (DNA): TGTGCCAGCACAGCTTATGCAAGAACTGAAGCTTTCTTT.

This clone was picked up one time. The chain recombines TRBV27 with TRBJ1-6; no clear D. V was trimmed by 7 bases and J by 1 base, leaving 11 bases between them. The CDR3 contains 15 residues. Per the germline V gene, CDR1 is MNHEY and CDR2 is SMNVEV (reference sequence). For the CDR3, the DNA is TGTGCCAGCATGCGGGGAAGTTCCTATAATTCACCCCTCCACTTT. This codes for CASMRGSSYNSPLHF.

The chain links TRBV10-3 to TRBJ2-7; 7 positions agree with TRBD1. CDR3 size: 12 residues. The germline gives CDR1 ENHRY, CDR2 SYGVKD. Written as DNA, the CDR3 is TGTGCTTCAGGGGGATCAACCTACGAGCAGTACTTC. This gives the protein CASGGSTYEQYF.

This chain uses TRBV5-1 with TRBJ2-5; weak D call: TRBD1 (6 bases). Trimming shortened V by 0 bases and J by 4 bases, and 7 bases separated the two germline ends. The V gene's germline CDR1 is SGHRS and CDR2 YFSETQ. The CDR3 has 13 residues. The CDR3 region is CASSLVGGETQYF. CDR3 nucleotide sequence: TGCGCCAGCAGCTTGGTAGGGGGAGAGACCCAGTACTTC.

The V call is TRBV4-1, the J call TRBJ2-2; possibly TRBD1 or TRBD2 for D (5 bases each). The V and J ends lost 1 base and 1 base respectively, with 7 bases between them. The CDR3 runs 15 residues. In germline, CDR1 is MGHRA, CDR2 YSYEKL. CDR3: CASSQAGRNTGELFF. DNA of the CDR3: TGCGCCAGCAGCCAAGCAGGGAGGAACACCGGGGAGCTGTTTTTT.

The V call is TRBV29-1, the J call TRBJ2-7; D call uncertain. CDR1 is SQVTM and CDR2 is ANQGSEA in the germline V gene. The CDR3 is 14 amino acids. Trimming shortened V by 4 bases and J by 0 bases, and 13 bases separated the two germline ends. CDR3 coding DNA: TGCAGCGTTGGCCTTAGAGGAGTCTCCTACGAGCAGTACTTC. Translation gives CSVGLRGVSYEQYF.

The V call is TRBV7-2, the J call TRBJ2-2; 7 bases map to TRBD2. The CDR3 length is 15 residues. CDR1 and CDR2 (germline): SGHTA, FQGNSA. Trimming at V came to 4 bases and at J to 0 bases, leaving 2 bases not matched to a gene. CDR3: CASSYSGPNTGELFF. The CDR3 nucleotides are TGTGCCAGCAGCTATAGCGGGCCGAACACCGGGGAGCTGTTTTTT.

V is TRBV6-5 and J is TRBJ1-2; D is ambiguous. Germline values: CDR1 MNHEY, CDR2 SVGAGI. Trimming removed 5 bases from V and 4 bases from J, with 14 bases in between. This CDR3 has 14 amino acids. CDR3 region: CASSAYSQLYGYTF. CDR3 bases: TGTGCCAGCAGTGCCTACAGCCAACTCTATGGCTACACCTTC.

The rearrangement uses TRBV5-6 and TRBJ2-7, with a tentative D call TRBD2 (5 bases). The CDR3 contains 17 residues. The germline V and J ends were trimmed by 6 bases and 0 bases, with 22 bases remaining between them. Germline CDR1 is SGHDT and CDR2 is YYEEEE. Written as DNA, the CDR3 is TGTGCCAGCAAGCCTCAAGGTCCGGCAACTAGCTCCTACGAGCAGTACTTC. Translated: CASKPQGPATSSYEQYF.

This clone has a single count. This chain joins TRBV16 and TRBJ2-3; D remains unclear. Trimming took off 2 bases at V and 4 bases at J, with 31 bases between the two ends. This CDR3 is built from 21 residues. The germline CDR1 and CDR2 sequences are KGHSY and FQNENV. The chain's CDR3 is CASSQLTEVGIQASAPDTQYF. CDR3 bases: TGTGCCAGCAGCCAACTCACAGAGGTAGGCATCCAAGCGAGCGCTCCAGATACGCAGTATTTT.

This rearrangement joins TRBV4-1 to TRBJ2-2; D remains ambiguous. CDR3 length equals 14 residues. CDR1 and CDR2 from the germline V gene are MGHRA and YSYEKL. Trimming took off 3 bases at V and 1 base at J, with 6 bases between the two ends. In nucleotides, the CDR3 is TGCGCCAGCAGCCAGCGGAAGAACACCGGGGAGCTGTTTTTT. Translating gives CASSQRKNTGELFF.

J is TRBJ1-2 and V is TRBV27; D is uncertain. Germline values: CDR1 MNHEY, CDR2 SMNVEV (reference sequence). The V and J ends lost 0 bases and 4 bases respectively, with 9 bases between them. This CDR3 spans 14 amino acids. The CDR3 loop is CASSLSGTLYGYTF. CDR3 sequence (DNA): TGTGCCAGCAGTTTATCAGGCACGCTCTATGGCTACACCTTC.

The chain is built from TRBV27 and TRBJ2-5; TRBD2 matches 16 bases. The length of the CDR3 is 18 residues. The V gene end was trimmed by 5 bases and the J gene end by 2 bases; junction bases not matched to a gene: 8. Germline-derived CDR1 and CDR2 are MNHEY and SMNVEV (reference sequence). The CDR3 DNA follows: TGTGCCAGCAGTATCTCGGGACTAGCGGGAGGGTGGCAAGAGACCCAGTACTTC. This sequence encodes CASSISGLAGGWQETQYF.

V is TRBV5-1 and J is TRBJ2-7; 10 bases match TRBD1. V trimming: 5 bases; J trimming: 5 bases; junction bases outside the gene matches: 7. Germline assignment: CDR1 SGHRS and CDR2 YFSETQ. The CDR3 is made up of 14 amino acids. In DNA form, the CDR3 reads TGCGCCAGCAGAACCGGGACAGGGGCCCACGAGCAGTACTTC. This encodes CASRTGTGAHEQYF.

The chain joins TRBV6-1 to TRBJ2-7; 8 nucleotides match TRBD1. CDR1 is MNHNS, CDR2 SASEGT, per germline. The V and J ends lost 5 bases and 2 bases, in that order; junction bases with no gene match: 5. The CDR3 contains 14 residues. CDR3 coding DNA: TGTGCCAGCAGTTTAGAGGGACAGGCCTACGAGCAGTACTTC. Protein product: CASSLEGQAYEQYF.

V is TRBV7-2 and J is TRBJ1-1; D unresolved. CDR3 length: 15 amino acids. Looked up from germline, CDR1 is SGHTA and CDR2 is FQGNSA. Trimming took off 2 bases at V and 0 bases at J, with 10 bases between the two ends. CDR3 sequence (DNA): TGTGCCAGCAGCTTATCGGGCCACATGAACACTGAAGCTTTCTTT. The encoded protein is CASSLSGHMNTEAFF.

The rearrangement uses TRBV7-6 and TRBJ1-1, with D hard to call. From germline, CDR1 is SGHVS and CDR2 FNYEAQ. This CDR3 spans 14 amino acids. V dropped 5 bases and J dropped 5 bases, with 15 bases sitting between them. CDR3: CASSPSTSGTEAFF. CDR3 nucleotides: TGTGCCAGCAGCCCGTCCACAAGCGGGACTGAAGCTTTCTTT.

The chain is built from TRBV19 and TRBJ2-1; D not resolved. This CDR3 has 13 residues. The V end lost 6 bases, the J end lost 4 bases, and 10 bases lay between the germline ends. Per the germline V gene, CDR1 is LNHDA and CDR2 is SQIVND (reference sequence). CDR3 sequence (DNA): TGTGCCAGTAGAAGGACGGGTTACAATGAGCAGTTCTTC. It encodes CASRRTGYNEQFF.

The gene calls are TRBV11-2 and TRBJ2-5, with D possibly TRBD2 on 5 matching bases. The CDR3 covers 14 residues. Germline V gene data show CDR1 as SGHAT and CDR2 as FQNNGV. The germline V and J ends were trimmed by 1 base and 2 bases, with 8 bases remaining between them. The CDR3 region has the DNA TGTGCCAGCAGCTTAGGAAGGGAGCAAGAGACCCAGTACTTC. It encodes CASSLGREQETQYF.

V and J are TRBV4-1 and TRBJ2-7; the match to TRBD1 covers 7 bases. From germline, CDR1 is MGHRA and CDR2 YSYEKL. The CDR3 spans 15 residues. V lost 3 bases and J lost 4; bases outside the gene matches: 9. CDR3 protein: CASSHSTGTAYEQYF. In DNA form, the CDR3 reads TGCGCCAGCAGCCATTCGACCGGGACAGCTTACGAGCAGTACTTC.